These 19 T cell receptor beta chains were all obtained from the same sample, sequenced in a study of T cell responses to AZD1222 COVID-19 vaccine. Sequencing was performed with immunoSEQ multiplex PCR; in TCRdb, only in-frame clones are kept and a portion is missing. The table includes about 98,000 clones, 84% detected once. This specimen consisted of peripheral blood, obtained on day 0 of AZD1222 vaccination. These receptors came from an adult in good health.

The rearrangement uses TRBV5-4 and TRBJ1-1, with 12 positions matching TRBD1. CDR3 size: 16 residues. Germline-derived CDR1 and CDR2 are SGHNT and YYREEE (reference sequence). V trimming: 4 bases; J trimming: 6 bases; junction bases outside the gene matches: 10. CDR3 sequence reads: CASSKKGQGAVAEAFF. As DNA, the CDR3 is TGTGCCAGCAGCAAGAAGGGACAGGGGGCGGTCGCTGAAGCTTTCTTT.

CDR3 region: CASSLDRGREQYF. The CDR3 DNA follows: TGTGCCAGCAGTTTGGACAGGGGCAGAGAGCAGTACTTC. The V and J genes are TRBV7-3 and TRBJ2-7; TRBD1 aligns across 9 bases. Germline V lookup: CDR1 SGHTA, CDR2 FQGTGA. CDR3 length equals 13 residues. V shed 6 bases and J 7 bases; nucleotides not matched to a gene: 7. Variable domain in full (rest from reference TRBV7-3 and TRBJ2-7): GAGVSQTPSNKVTEKGKYVELRCDPISGHTALYWYRQSLGQGPEFLIYFQGTGAADDSGLPNDRFFAVRPEGSVSTLKIQRTERGDSAVYLCASSLDRGREQYFGPGTRLTVT.

This clone has a single count. The V and J genes are TRBV11-1 and TRBJ2-5, with TRBD1 as a possible D gene (5 bases). Germline V gene data show CDR1 as SGHAT and CDR2 as FQDESV (reference sequence). V dropped 5 bases and J dropped 2 bases, with 9 bases sitting between them. The CDR3 consists of 13 residues. CDR3 coding DNA: TGTGCCAGCAGCCCAGGGCTACAAGAGACCCAGTACTTC. Translated, it gives CASSPGLQETQYF.

This sequence joins TRBV11-2 and TRBJ2-1; 11 nucleotides align to TRBD2. The germline gives CDR1 SGHAT, CDR2 FQNNGV. The CDR3 is made up of 15 amino acids. V trimming: 7 bases; J trimming: 4 bases; junction bases outside the gene matches: 6. The DNA of the CDR3 is TGTGCCAGCACCCCACTAGCGGGAGCTTACAATGAGCAGTTCTTC. Its translation: CASTPLAGAYNEQFF.

The V call is TRBV28, the J call TRBJ2-1; 10 bases map to TRBD2. V gave up 6 bases and J gave up 3 bases; unmatched junction bases: 5. The CDR3 has 15 residues. Germline values: CDR1 MDHEN, CDR2 SYDVKM. This CDR3 reads CASRRTSGNYNEQFF. The DNA of the CDR3 is TGTGCCAGCAGACGGACTAGCGGAAACTACAATGAGCAGTTCTTC.

The genes are TRBV7-6 and TRBJ2-1; D gene ambiguous. The V gene lost 5 bases and the J gene lost 8 bases, with 10 bases spanning the gap. The CDR3 runs to 12 residues. Germline loops: CDR1 SGHVS, CDR2 FNYEAQ. CDR3 sequence (DNA): TGTGCCAGCAGCCCCACTGGGCATGAGCAGTTCTTC. Translating gives CASSPTGHEQFF.

The rearrangement uses TRBV6-4 and TRBJ1-2; D not resolved. This CDR3 is 15 amino acids long. V was shortened by 5 bases and J by 8 bases, with 21 bases between the two germline ends. In germline, CDR1 is MRHNA, CDR2 SNTAGT. The CDR3, as DNA: TGTGCCAGCAGTCCCGGGCCCGCTGGCCAAGGAGGCTACACCTTC. It yields the protein CASSPGPAGQGGYTF.

The chain employs TRBV19 and TRBJ1-5; D gene uncertain. Trimming pared 5 bases from V and 0 bases from J, leaving 5 bases between. The CDR3 length is 13 residues. CDR1 and CDR2 (germline): LNHDA, SQIVND (reference sequence). The CDR3 DNA is TGTGCCAGTAGTTTGAATAGCAATCAGCCCCAGCATTTT. Its translation: CASSLNSNQPQHF.

The V call is TRBV11-3, the J call TRBJ1-3; 7 nucleotides line up with TRBD1. Trimming took 3 bases from V and 0 from J; bases not matched to a gene: 2. CDR1 and CDR2 (germline): SGHNT, YENEEA. The CDR3 is 15 residues long. This chain's CDR3 is CASSLGQSSGNTIYF. CDR3 DNA sequence: TGTGCCAGCAGCTTGGGACAGAGCTCTGGAAACACCATATATTTT.

This chain joins TRBV6-5 and TRBJ1-1; D is ambiguous. Germline lookup yields CDR1 MNHEY and CDR2 SVGAGI. Trimming pared 2 bases from V and 0 bases from J, leaving 7 bases between. The CDR3 runs to 14 residues. CDR3: CASSYGSMNTEAFF. The CDR3 DNA reads TGTGCCAGCAGTTACGGGAGTATGAACACTGAAGCTTTCTTT.

The chain employs TRBV28 and TRBJ1-1; no firm D call. Trimming pared 3 bases from V and 0 bases from J, leaving 11 bases between. The CDR3 length is 15 residues. The V gene's germline CDR1 is MDHEN and CDR2 SYDVKM. The CDR3 reads CASSLPGSMNTEAFF. The CDR3 DNA follows: TGTGCCAGCAGTTTGCCGGGGAGCATGAACACTGAAGCTTTCTTT.

This sequence joins TRBV3-1 (or the pseudogene TRBV3-2) and TRBJ2-2; D is ambiguous. The CDR3 totals 15 residues. Germline loops: CDR1 LGHDT, CDR2 YNNKEL (reference sequence). V lost 2 bases and J 4 bases, leaving 11 bases between the germline ends. CDR3 bases: TGTGCCAGCAGCCAATCAAGGGTGGGCACCGGGGAGCTGTTTTTT. As protein: CASSQSRVGTGELFF.

The gene calls are TRBV4-2 and TRBJ1-1, with D unresolved. This CDR3 region has 15 residues. The germline V gene has CDR1 LGHNA and CDR2 YNFKEQ. Trimming took off 4 bases at V and 4 bases at J, with 16 bases between the two ends. CDR3 in amino acids: CASSLQGLWGTEAFF. The CDR3 nucleotides read TGTGCCAGCAGCCTCCAAGGACTGTGGGGCACTGAAGCTTTCTTT.

In this sample, this clone turned up once. The chain links TRBV4-2 to TRBJ1-1; D may be TRBD1 (5 bases). The V gene's germline CDR1 is LGHNA and CDR2 YNFKEQ. Trimming left V 1 base short and J 2 bases short, with 17 bases between. This CDR3 contains 17 residues. The CDR3 protein is CASSQAGGEAINTEAFF. The CDR3 region has the DNA TGTGCCAGCAGCCAAGCGGGAGGGGAGGCAATAAACACTGAAGCTTTCTTT.

This chain connects TRBV9 to TRBJ1-3; D call uncertain. CDR1 and CDR2 from the germline V gene are SGDLS and YYNGEE. This CDR3 is 18 amino acids long. The V end was cut by 0 bases, the J end by 0 bases, with 16 bases between. The CDR3 DNA is TGTGCCAGCAGCGTAGGAGATGGCAGGCCCCTCTCTGGAAACACCATATATTTT. The encoded protein is CASSVGDGRPLSGNTIYF.

On this clone itself: Other DNA variants within this sample encode the same CDR3. The V call is TRBV18, the J call TRBJ2-3, with 8 bases lining up with TRBD2. Unmatched junction bases numbered 0, after V lost 1 base and J lost 0 bases. The CDR3 has 15 residues. Germline loops: CDR1 KGHSH, CDR2 LQKENI. The CDR3 protein is CASSPLAGSTDTQYF. The CDR3 nucleotides read TGTGCCAGCTCACCACTAGCGGGGAGCACAGATACGCAGTATTTT. Looking up the rest from reference TRBV18 and TRBJ2-3 gives the full variable domain: NAGVMQNPRHLVRRRGQEARLRCSPMKGHSHVYWYRQLPEEGLKFMVYLQKENIIDESGMPKERFSAEFPKEGPSILRIQQVVRGDSAAYFCASSPLAGSTDTQYFGPGTRLTVL.

The chain is built from TRBV11-3 and TRBJ2-7, with D maybe TRBD1 (5 bases). The CDR3 totals 15 residues. Germline assignment: CDR1 SGHNT and CDR2 YENEEA. The germline V and J ends were trimmed by 3 bases and 5 bases, with 17 bases remaining between them. The chain's CDR3 is CASSFRQFGLDEQYV. CDR3 DNA sequence: TGTGCCAGCAGCTTCCGACAGTTCGGCTTGGACGAGCAGTACGTC.

V gene TRBV18 combines with J gene TRBJ2-1; tentative D call: TRBD2 (6 bases). The CDR3 runs to 15 residues. Trimming stripped 6 bases from V and 7 bases from J, with 19 bases between. Germline V gives CDR1 KGHSH, CDR2 LQKENI. CDR3 in amino acids: CASSPSEEAWNEQFF. The CDR3, as DNA: TGTGCCAGCTCGCCTAGCGAGGAGGCTTGGAATGAGCAGTTCTTC. The variable domain in full, completed from reference TRBV18 and TRBJ2-1, reads NAGVMQNPRHLVRRRGQEARLRCSPMKGHSHVYWYRQLPEEGLKFMVYLQKENIIDESGMPKERFSAEFPKEGPSILRIQQVVRGDSAAYFCASSPSEEAWNEQFFGPGTRLTVL.

The J gene is TRBJ1-1, the V gene TRBV28; weak D call: TRBD1 (5 bases). The CDR3 loop spans 14 amino acids. Germline V gene lookup returns CDR1 MDHEN and CDR2 SYDVKM. Deletions cut 9 bases from V and 3 bases from J, with 17 bases between. In DNA, the CDR3 is TGTGCCAGTGAAAACTCCGGGGCCTACACTGAAGCTTTCTTT. Translated: CASENSGAYTEAFF. Variable domain in full (rest from reference TRBV28 and TRBJ1-1): DVKVTQSSRYLVKRTGEKVFLECVQDMDHENMFWYRQDPGLGLRLIYFSYDVKMKEKGDIPEGYSVSREKKERFSLILESASTNQTSMYLCASENSGAYTEAFFGQGTRLTVV.